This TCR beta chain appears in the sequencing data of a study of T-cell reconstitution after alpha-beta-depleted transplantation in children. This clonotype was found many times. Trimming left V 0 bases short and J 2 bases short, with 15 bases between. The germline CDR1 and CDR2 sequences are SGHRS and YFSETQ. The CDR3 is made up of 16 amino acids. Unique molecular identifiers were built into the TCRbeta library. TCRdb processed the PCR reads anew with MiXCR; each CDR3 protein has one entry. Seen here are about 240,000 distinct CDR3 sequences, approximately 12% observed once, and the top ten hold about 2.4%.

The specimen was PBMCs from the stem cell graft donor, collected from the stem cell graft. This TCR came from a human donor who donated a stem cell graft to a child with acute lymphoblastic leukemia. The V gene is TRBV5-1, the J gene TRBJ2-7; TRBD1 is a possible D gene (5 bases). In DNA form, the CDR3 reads TGCGCCAGCAGCTTGGGGCAGGGTCAGGTAACCTACGAGCAGTACTTC. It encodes CASSLGQGQVTYEQYF.